The clone carrying this T cell receptor beta chain appeared a single time. What it recognizes is unknown. The source of the sample is a study of T cell responses to AZD1222 COVID-19 vaccine. Study outcomes and limitations: Unmutated variant regions are reportedly targeted by nearly half of spike-specific TCRs. Repertoires were obtained only post-peak T cell response. It should be noted that donors were predominantly white British and more often female, and clonal diversity was possibly underestimated.

Here immunoSEQ multiplex PCR was the method, and the copy in TCRdb shows in-frame clones only, minus some. The sample records about 150,000 clones, approximately 91% being singletons. The receptor was derived from an adult who received the AZD1222 COVID-19 vaccine. Material: peripheral blood, obtained 28 days after the second AZD1222 dose.

In DNA, the CDR3 is TGTGCCAGCGGGAGGCCCTACAATGAGCAGTTCTTC. It yields the protein CASGRPYNEQFF. The gene calls are TRBV12-3 or TRBV12-4 and TRBJ2-1; a weak D match, TRBD2 (6 bases). The V and J ends lost 8 bases and 2 bases respectively, with 7 bases between them. CDR3 length equals 12 residues.